These T cell receptor beta chains were read from a single sample in a study of blood T cells in healthy people across ages. TCRdb re-analysed the 5' RACE reads in MiXCR, keeping a single row per CDR3 protein. The sample lists roughly 2 million distinct CDR3 sequences, roughly 49% occurring once. Input material: blood. The receptors were sampled from a woman between 35 and 50 years old in good health. Each CDR3 is given with its conserved first and last residue.

>TRBJ2-7|TRBV7-7|13
CASSILTGTEQYF
>TRBJ2-1|TRBV6-6|13
CASRLFSGNEQFF
>TRBJ2-5|TRBV20-1|13
CSARTHGQETQYF
>TRBJ2-4|TRBV4-1|21
CASSQDYGEVLAGGPKNIQCF
>TRBJ2-3|TRBV24-1|14
CATSDSTRVAAQYF
>TRBJ2-6|TRBV20-1|18
CSARHPGTSKAGANVLTF
>NA|TRBV5-1|12
CASKSAGYEQYF
>TRBJ2-7|TRBV29-1|14
CSVARTQDGREQYF
>NA|TRBV7-2|15
CAGSSGPAQKETQYF
>TRBJ1-1|TRBV6-6|14
CASSRGTETKEAFF
>TRBJ2-1|TRBV5-1|14
CASMERGDYNEQFF
>TRBJ2-5|TRBV5-1|14
CASSSGEHQETQYF
>TRBJ2-1|TRBV7-8|12
CASEHRENEQFF
>TRBJ2-5|TRBV6-2/TRBV6-3|16
CASSYEDRGMRETQYF
>TRBJ2-7|TRBV4-3|15
CASSPNDRGPYEQYF
>TRBJ2-7|TRBV4-2|15
CASSQGTGFTYEQYF
>TRBJ1-2|TRBV6-2/TRBV6-3|14
CASRDTGQDYGYTF
>TRBJ2-5|TRBV20-1|13
CSASRGAQETQYF
>TRBJ2-7|TRBV20-1|14
CSASRLTSSYEQYF
>TRBJ2-3|TRBV6-6|16
CASSYPARGVPDTQYF
>TRBJ2-3|TRBV11-3|14
CASSLAVWTDTQYF
>TRBJ2-1|TRBV15|15
CATSSYSGAYNEQFF
>TRBJ1-6|TRBV27|16
CASSPTAQGGNSPLHF
>TRBJ2-5|TRBV5-1|13
CASSGQPGETQYF
>TRBJ1-2|TRBV7-2|16
CASSLFREGSNYGYTF
>TRBJ2-3|TRBV4-2|18
CASSHRRTSGGVADTQYF
>TRBJ2-1|TRBV5-1|15
CASSSGQGGYNEQFF
>TRBJ2-5|TRBV28|14
CASSLLGTGRTQYF
>TRBJ1-1|TRBV4-2|14
CASSQGAGENEAFF
>TRBJ2-3|TRBV29-1|13
CSDSLGATDTQYF
>NA|TRBV7-6|17
CASSLGGGRGHNYEQYF
>TRBJ2-7|TRBV28|15
CASRGDTDRAYEQYF
>TRBJ2-3|TRBV7-2|15
CASLGPGQITDTQYF
>TRBJ2-3|TRBV27|14
CASSVGQPRDTQYF
>TRBJ1-6|TRBV4-1|16
CASSQTTGGNNSPLHF
>TRBJ2-3|TRBV6-1|12
CASTEGPDTQYF
>TRBJ2-7|TRBV10-2|12
CASSEIPSEQYF
>TRBJ2-3|TRBV7-2|14
CASSLAGRSNTQYF